This T cell receptor beta chain was sequenced for a study of blood T cell repertoires in COVID-19. Turning to the study itself: The analysed material was cDNA or gDNA that came from T cells, B-cell-depleted T cells, or PBMCs.

Trimming left V 4 bases short and J 1 base short, with 10 bases between. The V gene's germline CDR1 is SNHLY and CDR2 FYNNEI. This CDR3 spans 14 amino acids. In the original workflow: Estimated nucleated cell counts came from reference gene primer amplification. Clones were read by immunoSEQ multiplex PCR, and TCRdb kept only the in-frame ones, dropping some. V and J calls and clone size are those listed in that table; D and trimming were worked out from the DNA. The table lists approximately 38,000 clones, 91% of them singletons. Specimen: peripheral blood. The source of this sequence is a woman over 75 with acute or convalescent COVID-19. The genes are TRBV2 and TRBJ1-1; unclear D gene. The CDR3 loop is CASSASGWNTEAFF. The CDR3 nucleotides read TGTGCCAGCAGTGCATCAGGCTGGAACACTGAAGCTTTCTTT.